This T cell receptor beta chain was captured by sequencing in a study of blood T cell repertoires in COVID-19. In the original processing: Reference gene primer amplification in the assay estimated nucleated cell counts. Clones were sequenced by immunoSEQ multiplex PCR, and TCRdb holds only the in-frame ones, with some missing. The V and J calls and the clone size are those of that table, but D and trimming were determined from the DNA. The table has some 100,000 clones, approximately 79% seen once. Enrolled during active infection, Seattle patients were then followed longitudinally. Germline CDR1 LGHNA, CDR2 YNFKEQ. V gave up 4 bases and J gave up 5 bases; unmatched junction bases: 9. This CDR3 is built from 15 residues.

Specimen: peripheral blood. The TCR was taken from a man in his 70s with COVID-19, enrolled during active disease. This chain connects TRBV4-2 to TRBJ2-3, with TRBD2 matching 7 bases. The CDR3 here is CASSLRGRAGDTQYF. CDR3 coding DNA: TGTGCCAGCAGCCTCCGAGGGAGGGCCGGAGATACGCAGTATTTT.